This T cell receptor beta chain was found in a study of blood T cells in healthy people across ages. A minimum of 6 micrograms of total RNA was extracted per sample. The length of the CDR3 is 17 residues. Trimming removed 2 bases from V and 0 bases from J, with 15 bases in between. Looked up from germline, CDR1 is MNHEY and CDR2 is SMNVEV (reference sequence). A second roughly 7 to 11 cycle PCR used barcoded and J-beta primers. TCRdb itself ran the 5' RACE reads through MiXCR, one entry per CDR3 protein. The sample carries hundreds of thousands of distinct CDR3 sequences, 29% recorded once. Findings and limits, study-wide: Significant beta diversity loss was already apparent by age roughly 44, declining roughly linearly.

Regarding this clonotype: The antigen remains undetermined.

Sequencing input: blood. The gene calls are TRBV27 and TRBJ2-3; no clear D. The clonotype originates from a woman older than 75 in good health. CDR3 sequence: CASSLEAVTASTDTQYF. The CDR3 DNA sequence: TGTGCCAGCAGTTTAGAGGCAGTAACTGCTAGCACAGATACGCAGTATTTT.